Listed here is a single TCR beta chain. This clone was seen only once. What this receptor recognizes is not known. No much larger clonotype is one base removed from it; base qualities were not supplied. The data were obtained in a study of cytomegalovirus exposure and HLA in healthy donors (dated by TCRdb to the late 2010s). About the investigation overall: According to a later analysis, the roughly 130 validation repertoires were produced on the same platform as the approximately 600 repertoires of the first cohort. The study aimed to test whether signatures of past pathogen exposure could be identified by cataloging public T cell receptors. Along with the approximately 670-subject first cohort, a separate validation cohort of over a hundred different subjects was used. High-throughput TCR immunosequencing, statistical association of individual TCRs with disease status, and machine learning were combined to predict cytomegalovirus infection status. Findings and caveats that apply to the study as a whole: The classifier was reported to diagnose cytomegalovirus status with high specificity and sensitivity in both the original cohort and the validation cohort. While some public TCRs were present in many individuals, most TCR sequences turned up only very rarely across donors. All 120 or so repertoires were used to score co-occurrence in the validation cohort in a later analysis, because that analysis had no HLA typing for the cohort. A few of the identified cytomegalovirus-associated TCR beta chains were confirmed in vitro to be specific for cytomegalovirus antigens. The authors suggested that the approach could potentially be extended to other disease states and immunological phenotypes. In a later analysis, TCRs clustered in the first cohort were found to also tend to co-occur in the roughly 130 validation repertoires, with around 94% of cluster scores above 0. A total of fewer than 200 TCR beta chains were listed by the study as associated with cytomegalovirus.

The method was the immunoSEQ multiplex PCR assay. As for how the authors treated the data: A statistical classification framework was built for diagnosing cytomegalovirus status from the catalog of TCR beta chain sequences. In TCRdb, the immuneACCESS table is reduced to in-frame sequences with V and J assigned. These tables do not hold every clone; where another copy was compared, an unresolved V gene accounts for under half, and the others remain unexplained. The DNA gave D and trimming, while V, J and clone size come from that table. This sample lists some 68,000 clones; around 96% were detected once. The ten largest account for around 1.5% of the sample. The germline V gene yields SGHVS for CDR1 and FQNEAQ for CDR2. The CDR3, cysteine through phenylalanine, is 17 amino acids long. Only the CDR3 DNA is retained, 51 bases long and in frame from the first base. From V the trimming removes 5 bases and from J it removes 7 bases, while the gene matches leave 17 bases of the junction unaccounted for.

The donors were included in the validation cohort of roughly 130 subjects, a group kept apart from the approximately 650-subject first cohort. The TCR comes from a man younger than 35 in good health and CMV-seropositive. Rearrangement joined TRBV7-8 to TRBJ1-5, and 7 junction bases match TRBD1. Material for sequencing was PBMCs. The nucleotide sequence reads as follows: TGTGCCAGCAGCCCAAACACGGGACAGAGAGTAGGACAGCCCCAGCATTTT. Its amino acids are CASSPNTGQRVGQPQHF.